This T cell receptor beta chain was recorded in a study of blood T cell repertoires in COVID-19. Study-level background: COVID-19 samples from acute and convalescent phases originated in the United States, Italy and Spain. The analysed material was cDNA or gDNA that came from T cells, B-cell-depleted T cells, or PBMCs.

Repertoires were generated with immunoSEQ multiplex PCR, while TCRdb's copy carries only in-frame clones and drops some. Of about 410,000 clones in the sample, over 75% were seen once. This CDR3 comprises 11 residues. Germline CDR1 and CDR2: DFQATT and SNEGSKA (reference sequence). Trimming removed 4 bases at V and 6 bases at J, with 9 bases between. The rearrangement joins TRBV20-1 to TRBJ1-1; no reliable D call. What was sequenced was peripheral blood. The sequence was obtained from a woman between 40 and 55 years old with COVID-19, enrolled during active disease. CDR3 loop: CSAKKDSEAFF. DNA for the CDR3: TGCAGTGCTAAAAAGGACTCTGAAGCTTTCTTT.